What follows are 14 T cell receptor beta chains derived from one specimen sequenced in a study of T cells in Graves' hyperthyroidism and ophthalmopathy. RNA transcripts yielded amplified TCR beta CDR3 regions. First-round RT-PCR with HTBI primers amplified the TCR CDR3 region. TCRdb re-called the multiplex PCR reads with MiXCR, one entry per CDR3 protein. This sample has a few hundred thousand distinct CDR3 sequences, with 14% found just once. Material for sequencing was blood. Source of these receptors: a woman aged 35 to 49 with Graves' hyperthyroidism.

This clonotype was detected a few times. Since a much larger clone is just one base distant, this may be a read error. CDR3 nucleotides: TGTGCCAGCAGCTTAGCGGCAGACCTAGCCAAAAACATTCAGTACTTC. It translates to CASSLAADLAKNIQYF. The V call is TRBV5-8, the J call TRBJ2-4; D might be TRBD2 (5 bases). V dropped 2 bases and J dropped 0 bases, with 12 bases sitting between them. Per the germline V gene, CDR1 is SGHTS and CDR2 is YDEGEE. This CDR3 contains 16 residues.

In its sample, this clonotype was seen a few times. CDR3 sequence: CASSIIGTEAFF. The CDR3 DNA reads TGTGCCAGCAGCATTATCGGGACGGAAGCTTTCTTT. The chain employs TRBV7-9 and TRBJ1-1; D possibly corresponds to TRBD1 (5 bases). The germline V gene encodes CDR1 SEHNR and CDR2 FQNEAQ (reference sequence). The CDR3 loop spans 12 amino acids. V was trimmed by 5 bases and J by 8 bases, leaving 12 bases between them.

In its sample, this clonotype was seen once. The rearrangement uses TRBV6-1 and TRBJ2-7, with 11 bases lining up with TRBD1. In germline, CDR1 is MNHNS, CDR2 SASEGT. V lost 2 bases to trimming and J lost 3 bases; unmatched junction nucleotides: 12. The CDR3 contains 18 residues. The chain's CDR3 is CASSEIMWSGTGGYEQYF. Here the CDR3 DNA reads TGTGCCAGCAGTGAAATCATGTGGAGTGGGACAGGGGGCTACGAGCAGTACTTC.

This clonotype was seen more than once but under ten times. The chain uses TRBV20-1 and TRBJ2-3, with D unresolved. Between the trimmed V and J ends, which lost 4 bases and 0 bases, there was a span of 14 bases. The CDR3 extends over 15 amino acids. Germline V gene sequence: CDR1 DFQATT, CDR2 SNEGSKA (reference sequence). The CDR3 is CSAIGLDPSTDTQYF. As DNA, the CDR3 is TGCAGTGCTATAGGCCTAGACCCTAGCACAGATACGCAGTATTTT.

This clonotype was detected many times. The V and J genes are TRBV20-1 and TRBJ2-1, with D perhaps matching TRBD2 (6 bases). This CDR3 is 14 amino acids long. V was clipped by 3 bases and J by 0 bases, with 9 bases between them. Germline CDR1 DFQATT, CDR2 SNEGSKA (reference sequence). The CDR3 loop is CSASATSSYNEQFF. The CDR3 nucleotides are TGCAGTGCTAGCGCGACTAGCTCCTACAATGAGCAGTTCTTC.

This clonotype was counted at least ten times. V usage is TRBV30 and J usage is TRBJ1-2, with D hard to call. Per germline, CDR1 GTSNPN and CDR2 SVGIG (reference sequence). V dropped 2 bases and J dropped 2 bases, with 9 bases sitting between them. The CDR3 spans 13 residues. CDR3 sequence (DNA): TGTGCCTGGAGTCTAGACAAGAACTATGGCTACACCTTC. This gives the protein CAWSLDKNYGYTF.

The table lists this clonotype with many counts. J is TRBJ2-7 and V is TRBV28; 8 bases fit TRBD2. The CDR3 covers 15 residues. The junction had 7 bases not matched to a gene; V was cut back by 4 bases and J by 2 bases. Germline V CDR1 and CDR2: MDHEN, SYDVKM. CDR3 protein: CASSWPGLGAYEQYF. CDR3 nucleotides: TGTGCCAGCAGTTGGCCGGGACTAGGGGCCTACGAGCAGTACTTC.

This clonotype was picked up many times. The chain recombines TRBV28 with TRBJ2-7, with 8 bases identical to TRBD2. The CDR3 contains 16 residues. Germline CDR1 MDHEN, CDR2 SYDVKM. V lost 3 bases to trimming and J lost 6 bases; unmatched junction nucleotides: 13. The CDR3 loop reads CASSFSIGGRSREQYF. CDR3 DNA sequence: TGTGCCAGCAGTTTCAGCATTGGCGGGAGGTCGCGCGAGCAGTACTTC.

This clonotype was seen at least ten times. V and J are TRBV28 and TRBJ2-7; 7 bases agree with TRBD2. Germline trimming cut 2 bases from V and 3 bases from J; bases unmatched to any gene: 10. Germline lookup yields CDR1 MDHEN and CDR2 SYDVKM. The CDR3 contains 16 residues. CDR3 sequence (DNA): TGTGCCAGCAGTTTAGACCGGGGGTCGGGGGGCTACGAGCAGTACTTC. Protein: CASSLDRGSGGYEQYF. Combining the CDR3 with reference TRBV28 and TRBJ2-7 gives the whole variable domain DVKVTQSSRYLVKRTGEKVFLECVQDMDHENMFWYRQDPGLGLRLIYFSYDVKMKEKGDIPEGYSVSREKKERFSLILESASTNQTSMYLCASSLDRGSGGYEQYFGPGTRLTVT.

This clonotype was observed many times. The chain combines TRBV28 with TRBJ2-7; no clear D. V gave up 5 bases and J gave up 0 bases, with 26 bases separating them. Germline CDR1 is MDHEN and CDR2 is SYDVKM. CDR3 length: 19 residues. This CDR3 reads CASSPDLGRNQRPSYEQYF. CDR3 nucleotides: TGTGCCAGCAGTCCTGATCTCGGCAGAAACCAGCGCCCCTCCTACGAGCAGTACTTC.

This clonotype was recorded a few times. This chain joins TRBV10-1 and TRBJ2-7, with 8 bases that match TRBD1. The length of the CDR3 is 14 residues. The germline V gene encodes CDR1 WNHNN and CDR2 SYGVQD (reference sequence). After removal of 3 bases from V and 9 bases from J, the junction contained 10 bases not matched to a gene. The CDR3 coding sequence is TGCGCCAGCAGTGACCAGGACAGGGTTTTGGTGCAGTACTTC. Encoded protein: CASSDQDRVLVQYF.

This clonotype appeared many times. This sequence joins TRBV11-2 and TRBJ2-1; TRBD2 aligns across 11 bases. The CDR3 covers 17 residues. Germline V gene sequence: CDR1 SGHAT, CDR2 FQNNGV. Trimming took 0 bases from V and 3 from J; bases not matched to a gene: 4. The CDR3 region has the DNA TGTGCCAGCAGCTTAGATCCAGGGACTAGCGGCTACAATGAGCAGTTCTTC. As protein: CASSLDPGTSGYNEQFF.

In this sample, this clonotype turned up many times. The genes are TRBV28 and TRBJ1-2, with TRBD1 identical over 7 bases. The CDR3 length is 13 residues. With 6 bases clipped from V and 4 bases from J, the junction kept 5 bases outside the gene matches. Germline V gene data show CDR1 as MDHEN and CDR2 as SYDVKM. The CDR3: CASRRDRLYGYTF. In nucleotides, the CDR3 is TGTGCCAGCAGAAGGGACAGACTCTATGGCTACACCTTC.

This clonotype was observed a handful of times. This sequence joins TRBV28 and TRBJ2-7, with TRBD2 identical over 8 bases. CDR3 length equals 15 residues. Trimming removed 4 bases from V and 3 bases from J; junction bases left unmatched: 8. The V gene's germline CDR1 is MDHEN and CDR2 SYDVKM. The CDR3 coding sequence is TGTGCCAGCAGTTCCTACGGGACTAGAAGCTACGAGCAGTACTTC. Its translation is CASSSYGTRSYEQYF.